This T cell receptor (beta chain) was profiled in a study of cytomegalovirus exposure and HLA in healthy donors. Germline assignment: CDR1 SGDLS and CDR2 YYNGEE. The V and J ends lost 0 bases and 4 bases respectively, with 13 bases between them. This CDR3 has 15 residues. Of note for this clone: Its antigen is not identified.

In the PCR, 60 Vbeta and 13 Jbeta primers were used. The protocol was immunoSEQ multiplex PCR, while the TCRdb copy is restricted to in-frame clones and leaves out a portion. Among 200,000 to 250,000 clones, around three quarters were seen once, and the ten largest hold around a sixth. Broader study findings: Some TCR beta chains (about 170 of them) were listed as cytomegalovirus-associated.

The source material was PBMCs. The V and J genes are TRBV9 and TRBJ1-1, with D possibly TRBD1 on 5 matching bases. This receptor was identified in a man between 40 and 49 years old in good health and CMV-seronegative. The CDR3 bases are TGTGCCAGCAGCGTAGGGGCGGGACGGGGCACTGAAGCTTTCTTT. Residues: CASSVGAGRGTEAFF.